The 23 T cell receptor beta chains listed next were all sequenced from one sample in a study of blood T cell repertoires in COVID-19. Sequencing used immunoSEQ multiplex PCR; TCRdb keeps in-frame clones, though not all of them. Counted here are under 250,000 clones, around 81% occurring once; the ten biggest clones make up around 8.9%. Sequenced input: PBMCs or T cells enriched from blood (not recorded which). These receptors originate from a woman aged 45 to 65 with acute COVID-19.

This chain links TRBV28 with TRBJ1-5; D is possibly TRBD1 (6 bases). The CDR3 has 14 amino acids. V gave up 5 bases and J gave up 6 bases, with 14 bases separating them. CDR1 and CDR2 (germline): MDHEN, SYDVKM. The CDR3 loop is CASSVQQGTQPQHF. The CDR3 DNA reads as TGTGCCAGCAGTGTACAACAGGGTACTCAGCCCCAGCATTTT.

The chain employs TRBV18 and TRBJ2-2; TRBD2 matches at 7 bases. The germline V gene encodes CDR1 KGHSH and CDR2 LQKENI. Unmatched junction bases numbered 3, after V lost 3 bases and J lost 8 bases. The CDR3 is made up of 13 amino acids. The CDR3, as DNA: TGTGCCAGCTCACCGCTAGCGGCGGGGGAGCTGTTTTTT. Translating it yields CASSPLAAGELFF.

V gene TRBV16 combines with J gene TRBJ2-2; 7 bases fit TRBD1. Germline assignment: CDR1 KGHSY and CDR2 FQNENV. The CDR3 contains 16 residues. Unmatched junction bases numbered 8, after V lost 2 bases and J lost 5 bases. CDR3 nucleotides: TGTGCCAGCAGCCAAGGGAGAGGGGGCACGACCGGGGAGCTGTTTTTT. Protein sequence: CASSQGRGGTTGELFF.

This sequence joins TRBV18 and TRBJ1-5, with no clear D. The germline V gene encodes CDR1 KGHSH and CDR2 LQKENI. This CDR3 comprises 13 residues. V was shortened by 3 bases and J by 5 bases, with 8 bases between the two germline ends. The CDR3 sequence is CASSPTADQPQHF. The CDR3 coding sequence is TGTGCCAGCTCACCCACAGCCGATCAGCCCCAGCATTTT.

The genes are TRBV7-6 and TRBJ2-1, with 7 positions matching TRBD1. Per germline, CDR1 SGHVS and CDR2 FNYEAQ. The CDR3 runs to 14 residues. V shed 1 base and J 6 bases; nucleotides not matched to a gene: 3. CDR3 sequence reads: CASSLVSGGNEQFF. The CDR3 nucleotides read TGTGCCAGCAGCTTAGTTTCAGGGGGCAATGAGCAGTTCTTC. Using reference TRBV7-6 and TRBJ2-1 for the parts outside the CDR3, the full variable domain is GAGVSQSPRYKVTKRGQDVALRCDPISGHVSLYWYRQALGQGPEFLTYFNYEAQQDKSGLPNDRFSAERPEGSISTLTIQRTEQRDSAMYRCASSLVSGGNEQFFGPGTRLTVL.

This chain uses TRBV4-3 with TRBJ1-2; TRBD1 matches 8 bases. Per germline, CDR1 LGHNA and CDR2 YSLEER. There are 15 residues in the CDR3. The V gene end was trimmed by 4 bases and the J gene end by 2 bases; junction bases not matched to a gene: 6. The CDR3 reads CASSPTTGENYGYTF. Here the CDR3 DNA reads TGCGCCAGCAGCCCTACGACAGGGGAAAACTATGGCTACACCTTC.

This clone appeared a few times. This chain connects TRBV6-2 or TRBV6-3 to TRBJ1-2; TRBD1 matches 7 bases. Germline values: CDR1 MNHEY, CDR2 SVGEGT. Unmatched junction bases numbered 6, after V lost 4 bases and J lost 4 bases. The CDR3 runs to 14 residues. The CDR3 is CASSWDSHSYGYTF. Written as DNA, the CDR3 is TGTGCCAGCAGTTGGGACAGTCACTCCTATGGCTACACCTTC.

V is TRBV27 and J is TRBJ2-3, with 10 bases identical to TRBD2. Trimming cost V 4 bases and J 4 bases; bases outside gene matches: 20. Looked up from germline, CDR1 is MNHEY and CDR2 is SMNVEV (reference sequence). This CDR3 comprises 20 residues. The CDR3 sequence is CASSSVDDPASGSVADTQYF. DNA of the CDR3: TGTGCCAGCAGTTCGGTAGATGATCCTGCTAGCGGGAGCGTAGCAGATACGCAGTATTTT.

Many counts were recorded for this clone. The rearrangement links TRBV28 to TRBJ2-4; a possible D gene is TRBD2 (8 bases). The CDR3 length is 22 residues. Deletions cut 3 bases from V and 0 bases from J, with 30 bases between. Germline lookup yields CDR1 MDHEN and CDR2 SYDVKM. Here the CDR3 reads CASSFIYGEGQRGTRAKNIQYF. The CDR3 DNA follows: TGTGCCAGCAGTTTTATCTATGGTGAGGGACAGAGGGGGACTAGAGCCAAAAACATTCAGTACTTC.

The V and J genes are TRBV29-1 and TRBJ2-1, with D uncertain. This CDR3 has 10 residues. Germline V gene sequence: CDR1 SQVTM, CDR2 ANQGSEA. Trimming shortened V by 7 bases and J by 10 bases, and 11 bases separated the two germline ends. The CDR3 DNA sequence: TGCAGCGCCGGAGTATCGGAGCAGTTCTTC. Encoded protein: CSAGVSEQFF.

The rearrangement links TRBV18 to TRBJ2-2; 11 positions match TRBD1. The ends lost 2 bases at V and 4 bases at J; junction bases unmatched: 6. The CDR3 sequence is 17 residues long. Germline V gene lookup returns CDR1 KGHSH and CDR2 LQKENI. The CDR3 bases are TGTGCCAGCTCACCAACCGGGACAGGGGGTATCACCGGGGAGCTGTTTTTT. Its protein is CASSPTGTGGITGELFF.

The chain uses TRBV12-3 or TRBV12-4 and TRBJ1-6, with D perhaps matching TRBD1 (6 bases). Trimming shortened V by 5 bases and J by 11 bases, and 10 bases separated the two germline ends. The CDR3 loop spans 12 amino acids. CDR3 in DNA: TGTGCCAGCAGTCGAAACAGGGCACCCCTCCACTTT. Translation: CASSRNRAPLHF.

The chain recombines TRBV18 with TRBJ2-7; D is uncertain. Germline CDR1 and CDR2: KGHSH and LQKENI. Trimming pared 0 bases from V and 2 bases from J, leaving 17 bases between. This CDR3 has 17 residues. CDR3 amino acids: CASSPPIYSQVTYEQYF. The CDR3 DNA reads TGTGCCAGCTCACCACCGATATACTCGCAGGTCACCTACGAGCAGTACTTC.

The rearrangement links TRBV24-1 to TRBJ2-5, with 8 bases identical to TRBD2. The germline V gene has CDR1 KGHDR and CDR2 SFDVKD. The V and J ends lost 1 base and 5 bases, in that order; junction bases with no gene match: 11. The CDR3 runs to 17 residues. The CDR3 reads CATSDFRGGTGPETQYF. Written as DNA, the CDR3 is TGTGCCACCAGTGATTTCCGGGGGGGCACAGGGCCGGAGACCCAGTACTTC.

The V call is TRBV7-6, the J call TRBJ2-3; 12 bases are shared with TRBD2. Germline V gives CDR1 SGHVS, CDR2 FNYEAQ. With V trimmed by 6 bases and J by 11 bases, 12 bases remained unmatched. The CDR3 totals 15 residues. Here the CDR3 reads CASSPTSGGHLEQYF. The CDR3 DNA follows: TGTGCCAGCAGTCCCACTAGCGGGGGGCACCTCGAGCAGTATTTT.

This rearrangement joins TRBV12-3 or TRBV12-4 to TRBJ2-3; D gene ambiguous. V was pared by 4 bases and J by 4 bases, with 6 bases between. The CDR3 has 12 residues. The CDR3 loop reads CASSWAADTQYF. In DNA, the CDR3 is TGTGCCAGCAGTTGGGCCGCAGATACGCAGTATTTT.

The rearrangement joins TRBV6-2 or TRBV6-3 to TRBJ2-3; possible D gene TRBD1, 5 bases. V was pared by 0 bases and J by 0 bases, with 7 bases between. The germline V gene has CDR1 MNHEY and CDR2 SVGEGT. The CDR3 consists of 15 residues. CDR3 amino acids: CASSYSTVSTDTQYF. As DNA, the CDR3 is TGTGCCAGCAGTTACTCGACAGTAAGCACAGATACGCAGTATTTT.

The rearrangement uses TRBV4-3 and TRBJ1-6; D call uncertain. Germline CDR1 LGHNA, CDR2 YSLEER. The CDR3 contains 15 residues. The ends were cut back, 3 bases at V and 7 bases at J, with 13 bases in the middle. CDR3 DNA: TGCGCCAGCAGCCACGATCCAGGTGAGAATTCACCCCTCCACTTT. Translation: CASSHDPGENSPLHF.

The chain is built from TRBV7-8 and TRBJ2-2; TRBD2 agrees at 12 bases. Germline values: CDR1 SGHVS, CDR2 FQNEAQ. After removal of 0 bases from V and 4 bases from J, the junction contained 6 bases not matched to a gene. The CDR3 contains 18 residues. Written as DNA, the CDR3 is TGTGCCAGCAGCTTAGCTGGGACTAGCGGGTCGGGCACCGGGGAGCTGTTTTTT. This gives the protein CASSLAGTSGSGTGELFF.

The gene calls are TRBV14 and TRBJ2-7; TRBD1 matches at 8 bases. Per germline, CDR1 SGHDN and CDR2 FVKESK. V dropped 3 bases and J dropped 12; count of bases not matched to a gene: 13. This CDR3 is 14 amino acids long. CDR3 residues: CASSQDRDGSRRYF. Written as DNA, the CDR3 is TGTGCCAGCAGCCAGGACAGGGACGGTAGTAGGCGGTACTTC.

The V call is TRBV10-3, the J call TRBJ2-7, with 13 bases matching TRBD2. Looked up from germline, CDR1 is ENHRY and CDR2 is SYGVKD. This CDR3 is 18 amino acids long. Losses at the gene ends were 4 bases for V and 0 bases for J; bases not matched to a gene: 9. The CDR3 sequence: CAISAGLAGASSSYEQYF. The CDR3 DNA reads TGTGCCATCAGTGCCGGACTAGCGGGGGCCTCTAGCTCCTACGAGCAGTACTTC.

About this clone: Other DNA sequences in this sample translate to the same CDR3. This chain uses TRBV13 with TRBJ2-5; 8 nucleotides align to TRBD2. The CDR3 covers 14 residues. V lost 1 base to trimming and J lost 5 bases; unmatched junction nucleotides: 3. The germline gives CDR1 PRHDT, CDR2 FYEKMQ (reference sequence). CDR3 coding DNA: TGTGCCAGCAGCTTAGCGGGAGGGGGGGAGACCCAGTACTTC. It encodes CASSLAGGGETQYF.

The chain recombines TRBV11-2 with TRBJ2-1, with TRBD2 matching over 10 bases. The CDR3 is made up of 16 amino acids. Germline V lookup: CDR1 SGHAT, CDR2 FQNNGV. Losses at the gene ends were 5 bases for V and 4 bases for J; bases not matched to a gene: 8. CDR3 sequence (DNA): TGTGCCAGCAGCCCCCAAAGCGGGGGGGGGTACAATGAGCAGTTCTTC. Translating it yields CASSPQSGGGYNEQFF.